This is a list of T cell receptor beta chains from one sample in a study of glioma-infiltrating T cells after dendritic cell vaccination. The protocol was immunoSEQ multiplex PCR, while the TCRdb copy is restricted to in-frame clones and leaves out a portion. The sample holds roughly 96,000 clones; approximately 80% are singletons and the top ten take under 7%. The starting material was blood, obtained before dendritic cell vaccination. These receptors all come from a human donor with glioblastoma. CDR3s include the opening cysteine and the closing phenylalanine or tryptophan. A D gene is named only where the DNA matches it firmly. The size entry is marked missing in some rows and otherwise reads once, few, many or a size class.

j_call: TRBJ2-1; d_call: NA; v_call: TRBV27; clone_size: NA; cdr3_nt: TGTGCCAGCAGATTACAGGGTATCACCTACAATGAGCAGTTCTTC; cdr3_aa: CASRLQGITYNEQFF
j_call: TRBJ2-1; d_call: TRBD1; v_call: TRBV6-1; clone_size: NA; cdr3_nt: TGTGCCAGCAGTGAGTCCCTTACAGGGGGCGCCGGAATGAAGCAGTTCTTC; cdr3_aa: CASSESLTGGAGMKQFF
j_call: TRBJ1-1; d_call: TRBD1; v_call: TRBV19; clone_size: NA; cdr3_nt: TGTGCCAGTATCCAAGGGGGGACAGAGAACACTGAAGCTTTCTTT; cdr3_aa: CASIQGGTENTEAFF
j_call: TRBJ1-2; d_call: NA; v_call: TRBV6-5; clone_size: few; cdr3_nt: TGTGCCAGCAGTTACAAGGCAGGGATAGGGTATGGCTACACCTTC; cdr3_aa: CASSYKAGIGYGYTF
j_call: TRBJ1-6; d_call: NA; v_call: TRBV19; clone_size: NA; cdr3_nt: TGTGCCAGTAGTTTCTTTGACAGCTCCTATAATTCACCCCTCCACTTT; cdr3_aa: CASSFFDSSYNSPLHF
j_call: TRBJ1-5; d_call: TRBD1; v_call: TRBV19; clone_size: few; cdr3_nt: TGTGCCAGCGACAGGGGTCTTGATCAGCCCCAGCATTTT; cdr3_aa: CASDRGLDQPQHF
j_call: TRBJ2-7; d_call: NA; v_call: TRBV18; clone_size: NA; cdr3_nt: TGTGCCAGCTCCTCGGGATTGCGCTCCTACGAGCAGTACTTC; cdr3_aa: CASSSGLRSYEQYF
j_call: TRBJ2-2; d_call: TRBD1; v_call: TRBV19; clone_size: NA; cdr3_nt: TGTGCCAGTAGCGTACAGGGGGGAACCGGGGAGCTGTTTTTT; cdr3_aa: CASSVQGGTGELFF
j_call: TRBJ1-1; d_call: NA; v_call: TRBV28; clone_size: NA; cdr3_nt: TGTGCCAGCAGTACACAAGGGGCGGGGGACACTGAAGCTTTCTTT; cdr3_aa: CASSTQGAGDTEAFF
j_call: TRBJ2-5; d_call: TRBD2; v_call: TRBV27; clone_size: NA; cdr3_nt: TGTGCCAGCAGTCCCGGACTAGCGGGGATTAACCGTCAAGAGACCCAGTACTTC; cdr3_aa: CASSPGLAGINRQETQYF
j_call: TRBJ1-5; d_call: TRBD1; v_call: TRBV6-1; clone_size: NA; cdr3_nt: TGTGCCAGCAGTGGGGACAGGGGCCAGCCCCAGCATTTT; cdr3_aa: CASSGDRGQPQHF
j_call: TRBJ2-1; d_call: NA; v_call: TRBV10-3; clone_size: few; cdr3_nt: TGTGCCATCAGCGACGACAGGTTCGATGAGCAGTTCTTC; cdr3_aa: CAISDDRFDEQFF
j_call: TRBJ1-2; d_call: TRBD1; v_call: TRBV28; clone_size: NA; cdr3_nt: TGTGCCAGCAGTTTAGGACAGGGGATGGGCTACACCTTC; cdr3_aa: CASSLGQGMGYTF
j_call: TRBJ1-1; d_call: TRBD1; v_call: TRBV5-6; clone_size: NA; cdr3_nt: TGTGCCAGCAGCCAGGCAGGGGGCGCAGAGTCGGTGGGGGCTTTCTTT; cdr3_aa: CASSQAGGAESVGAFF
j_call: TRBJ2-1; d_call: NA; v_call: TRBV15; clone_size: NA; cdr3_nt: TGTGCCACCAGCAGAGAGTGGCGGATAGCCTACAATGAGCAGTTCTTC; cdr3_aa: CATSREWRIAYNEQFF
j_call: TRBJ2-2; d_call: TRBD1; v_call: TRBV10-3; clone_size: NA; cdr3_nt: TGTGCCACAAGGACAGGTCCCGCCGGGGAGCTGTTTTTT; cdr3_aa: CATRTGPAGELFF
j_call: TRBJ2-3; d_call: NA; v_call: TRBV5-1; clone_size: NA; cdr3_nt: TGCGCCAGCAGCTTGGCGGAGCGGGTGGTAGATACGCAGTATTTT; cdr3_aa: CASSLAERVVDTQYF
j_call: TRBJ2-3; d_call: NA; v_call: TRBV6-1; clone_size: NA; cdr3_nt: TGTGCCAGCAGGGAGAGCACAGATACGCAGTATTTT; cdr3_aa: CASRESTDTQYF
j_call: TRBJ2-3; d_call: NA; v_call: TRBV2; clone_size: NA; cdr3_nt: TGTGCCAGCAGTGATAGCAGTAGCACAGATACGCAGTATTTT; cdr3_aa: CASSDSSSTDTQYF
j_call: TRBJ2-3; d_call: NA; v_call: TRBV19; clone_size: few; cdr3_nt: TGTGCCAGTAGCGAGCTCCCGGGTACGCAGTATTTT; cdr3_aa: CASSELPGTQYF
j_call: TRBJ2-3; d_call: TRBD2; v_call: TRBV7-7; clone_size: many; cdr3_nt: TGTGCTAGCAGCTCAGGGACTAGCGGGAGCACAGATACGCAGTATTTT; cdr3_aa: CASSSGTSGSTDTQYF
j_call: TRBJ2-1; d_call: TRBD2; v_call: TRBV11-1; clone_size: NA; cdr3_nt: TGTGCCAGCACCGATAGCGGGACTACTTACAATGAGCAGTTCTTC; cdr3_aa: CASTDSGTTYNEQFF